Listed here are 23 T cell receptor beta chains from one sample, sequenced in a study of human T cells and chemical hapten exposure. Via MiXCR, TCRdb re-called the RACE reads, giving one row per CDR3 protein. Among 90,000 or so distinct CDR3 sequences, around 7.9% were seen once, and the ten largest hold around 2.6%. The time point here: pre-sensitization, week 0. The treatment here: therapeutic diphenylcyclopropenone sensitization with weekly scalp DPC. Specimen: whole blood, collected in connection with sensitization to the hapten diphenylcyclopropenone (DPC). The receptors stem from a man in his forties or fifties with alopecia areata. Some clones in this sample may be carry-over from other donors' samples.

This clonotype was observed many times. The chain's CDR3 is CASSLGQSTDTQYF. The CDR3 DNA is TGTGCCAGCTCCTTGGGACAGAGCACAGATACGCAGTATTTT. This rearrangement joins TRBV6-5 to TRBJ2-3, with 7 bases that match TRBD1. The junction had 5 bases not matched to a gene; V was cut back by 8 bases and J by 0 bases. The CDR3 is 14 residues long. The germline gives CDR1 MNHEY, CDR2 SVGAGI.

This clonotype was counted at least ten times. The rearrangement uses TRBV5-1 and TRBJ2-3; D is perhaps TRBD2 (6 bases). From germline, CDR1 is SGHRS and CDR2 YFSETQ. The CDR3 runs to 15 residues. Trimming pared 5 bases from V and 2 bases from J, leaving 15 bases between. Here the CDR3 reads CASRSSRDSTDTQYF. The CDR3 nucleotides are TGCGCCAGCAGATCCTCACGGGACTCCACAGATACGCAGTATTTT.

This clonotype showed up many times. V gene TRBV18 combines with J gene TRBJ1-2; the match to TRBD1 covers 9 bases. This CDR3 comprises 14 residues. Germline V gene lookup returns CDR1 KGHSH and CDR2 LQKENI. Trimming removed 8 bases from V and 2 bases from J; junction bases left unmatched: 6. This CDR3 reads CASTQGTGNYGYTF. The CDR3, as DNA: TGTGCCAGCACCCAAGGGACAGGGAACTATGGCTACACCTTC. Together with reference TRBV18 and TRBJ1-2, the CDR3 gives the full variable domain: NAGVMQNPRHLVRRRGQEARLRCSPMKGHSHVYWYRQLPEEGLKFMVYLQKENIIDESGMPKERFSAEFPKEGPSILRIQQVVRGDSAAYFCASTQGTGNYGYTFGSGTRLTVV.

In this sample, this clonotype turned up a few times. The chain joins TRBV6-2 or TRBV6-3 to TRBJ1-1; 7 nucleotides match TRBD1. The CDR3 spans 15 residues. Trimming removed 4 bases from V and 2 bases from J; junction bases left unmatched: 7. The germline gives CDR1 MNHEY, CDR2 SVGEGT. The CDR3 loop is CASSFRTGGNTEAFF. The DNA for the CDR3 is TGTGCCAGCAGTTTCCGGACAGGCGGAAACACTGAAGCTTTCTTT.

This clonotype has more than one count but fewer than ten. The chain recombines TRBV10-3 with TRBJ2-7; 12 positions match TRBD2. The CDR3 consists of 14 residues. Germline-derived CDR1 and CDR2 are ENHRY and SYGVKD. J gave up 6 bases and V 4 bases, and 4 bases lay outside the gene matches. The chain's CDR3 is CAISARGLAGEQYV. Here the CDR3 DNA reads TGTGCCATCAGTGCGCGGGGACTAGCGGGCGAGCAGTACGTC.

The genes are TRBV27 and TRBJ2-1; 9 nucleotides agree with TRBD1. Losses at the gene ends were 5 bases for V and 7 bases for J; bases not matched to a gene: 3. CDR3 size: 13 residues. Germline V gives CDR1 MNHEY, CDR2 SMNVEV (reference sequence). In DNA form, the CDR3 reads TGTGCCAGCAGTCTCGGACAGGGGAATGAGCAGTTCTTC. It encodes CASSLGQGNEQFF.

The chain is built from TRBV7-2 and TRBJ2-1; 8 nucleotides line up with TRBD2. The CDR3 is 16 amino acids. V trimming: 5 bases; J trimming: 3 bases; junction bases outside the gene matches: 9. Germline V gene sequence: CDR1 SGHTA, CDR2 FQGNSA. DNA for the CDR3: TGTGCCAGCAGCCCCACCGGGACTAGGGTCTACAATGAGCAGTTCTTC. It specifies CASSPTGTRVYNEQFF.

At least ten counts were recorded for this clonotype. V and J are TRBV4-1 and TRBJ2-7; possibly TRBD1 for D (6 bases). Germline-derived CDR1 and CDR2 are MGHRA and YSYEKL. Trimming left V 4 bases short and J 2 bases short, with 12 bases between. The CDR3 is 14 amino acids. The CDR3 DNA reads as TGCGCCAGCAGCCCCAACAGGGTTCCCTACGAGCAGTACTTC. Protein: CASSPNRVPYEQYF.

DNA of the CDR3: TGTGCCAGCAGCTCCGGACTAGTGTTCTACAATGAGCAGTTCTTC. Translating it yields CASSSGLVFYNEQFF. The V and J genes are TRBV13 and TRBJ2-1, with 7 bases identical to TRBD2. Germline trimming cut 4 bases from V and 3 bases from J; bases unmatched to any gene: 6. Germline V lookup: CDR1 PRHDT, CDR2 FYEKMQ (reference sequence). The CDR3 is made up of 15 amino acids.

The rearrangement joins TRBV24-1 to TRBJ2-2; D uncertain. CDR3 length: 13 amino acids. V lost 9 bases and J lost 4, with 11 bases in between. The germline gives CDR1 KGHDR, CDR2 SFDVKD. The CDR3 loop reads CATSDGPTGELFF. For the CDR3, the DNA is TGTGCCACCTCGGACGGACCCACCGGGGAGCTGTTTTTT.

This clonotype was observed at least ten times. V is TRBV27 and J is TRBJ2-7, with D possibly being TRBD2 (6 bases). This CDR3 has 13 amino acids. Germline V lookup: CDR1 MNHEY, CDR2 SMNVEV (reference sequence). Deletions cut 5 bases from V and 2 bases from J, with 10 bases between. The CDR3 DNA is TGTGCCAGCAGTCGTGCGGGGCCCTACGAGCAGTACTTC. It encodes CASSRAGPYEQYF.

The chain carries TRBV29-1 and TRBJ2-1; the match to TRBD1 covers 8 bases. With V trimmed by 5 bases and J by 7 bases, 16 bases remained unmatched. Per germline, CDR1 SQVTM and CDR2 ANQGSEA. The CDR3 totals 16 residues. CDR3 sequence: CSVPKAGGTLGNEQFF. DNA of the CDR3: TGCAGCGTTCCCAAGGCAGGGGGCACACTAGGGAATGAGCAGTTCTTC.

The V call is TRBV18, the J call TRBJ1-2; D gene ambiguous. CDR3 length: 14 residues. Germline CDR1 is KGHSH and CDR2 is LQKENI. With 3 bases removed from V and 4 bases from J, the gap between germline ends came to 12 bases. The DNA of the CDR3 is TGTGCCAGCTCACCGTCCAAGGTCGGCTATGGCTACACCTTC. Amino acid sequence: CASSPSKVGYGYTF.

This clonotype was seen a handful of times. The CDR3 nucleotides are TGTGCCAGCAGCTGGAGACAGGGGGCTGTCAATCAGCCCCAGCATTTT. It yields the protein CASSWRQGAVNQPQHF. The chain employs TRBV5-6 and TRBJ1-5, with 10 bases lining up with TRBD1. V lost 3 bases, J lost 3 bases, and 6 bases stayed unmatched. Germline CDR1 SGHDT, CDR2 YYEEEE. The CDR3 length is 16 residues.

This clonotype showed up just a few times. V is TRBV7-2 and J is TRBJ2-1; TRBD2 matches 11 bases. The CDR3 spans 16 residues. With V trimmed by 4 bases and J by 7 bases, 9 bases remained unmatched. Germline CDR1 and CDR2: SGHTA and FQGNSA. The chain's CDR3 is CASSSSRLAGLNEQFF. In DNA, the CDR3 is TGTGCCAGCAGCTCTAGTCGACTAGCGGGATTGAATGAGCAGTTCTTC.

V gene TRBV10-3 combines with J gene TRBJ2-7; the D gene is possibly TRBD1 (6 bases). The CDR3 totals 14 residues. The germline CDR1 and CDR2 sequences are ENHRY and SYGVKD. Trimming removed 4 bases from V and 1 base from J, with 11 bases in between. CDR3 region: CAISGQVSSYEQYF. The DNA for the CDR3 is TGTGCCATCAGTGGACAGGTGTCATCCTACGAGCAGTACTTC.

This clonotype has more than one count but fewer than ten. CDR3 sequence: CSVGLDRKSPLHF. Written as DNA, the CDR3 is TGCAGCGTTGGGCTTGACAGAAAATCACCCCTCCACTTT. The chain employs TRBV29-1 and TRBJ1-6; a weak D match, TRBD1 (5 bases). In germline, CDR1 is SQVTM, CDR2 ANQGSEA. CDR3 size: 13 residues. Trimming removed 4 bases from V and 10 bases from J, with 14 bases in between. Combining the CDR3 with reference TRBV29-1 and TRBJ1-6 gives the whole variable domain SAVISQKPSRDICQRGTSLTIQCQVDSQVTMMFWYRQQPGQSLTLIATANQGSEATYESGFVIDKFPISRPNLTFSTLTVSNMSPEDSSIYLCSVGLDRKSPLHFGNGTRLTVT.

The sample holds many counts of this clonotype. The CDR3 DNA sequence: TGTGCCAGCAGTGTTATGGGGACGCATCAGCCCCAGCATTTT. As protein: CASSVMGTHQPQHF. The chain is built from TRBV2 and TRBJ1-5; D is perhaps TRBD1 (5 bases). From germline, CDR1 is SNHLY and CDR2 FYNNEI. The CDR3 is made up of 14 amino acids. The V gene lost 4 bases and the J gene lost 5 bases, with 12 bases spanning the gap.

As to this clonotype: An end of the junction differs from the germline gene, which may be a read error. V and J are TRBV7-2 and TRBJ2-3, with 9 bases matching TRBD2. The V gene's germline CDR1 is SGHTA and CDR2 FQGNSA. This CDR3 has 16 residues. The CDR3 region is CASSLAETSGTYTQYF. In DNA, the CDR3 is TGTGCCAGCAGCTTAGCCGAGACTAGCGGCACATATACGCAGTATTTT.

This clonotype was seen repeatedly, ten times or more. This chain uses TRBV12-3 or TRBV12-4 with TRBJ1-5; TRBD1 is a possible D gene (5 bases). V was clipped by 4 bases and J by 0 bases, with 7 bases between them. This CDR3 contains 14 residues. The CDR3: CASSWGSSNQPQHF. The CDR3 bases are TGTGCCAGCAGTTGGGGGAGTAGCAATCAGCCCCAGCATTTT.

This clonotype came up a few times. The chain has TRBV29-1 and TRBJ1-2, with 12 bases aligning to TRBD1. Germline loops: CDR1 SQVTM, CDR2 ANQGSEA. CDR3 length: 18 residues. Trimming removed 3 bases from V and 4 bases from J; junction bases left unmatched: 15. The CDR3 here is CSVDRTGTGGFLGYGYTF. DNA of the CDR3: TGCAGCGTTGACCGCACCGGGACAGGGGGCTTCCTTGGCTATGGCTACACCTTC.

Turning to this clonotype: This may come from a read error, since a much larger clone is one base off. The J gene is TRBJ2-5, the V gene TRBV5-1; 7 bases are shared with TRBD2. The germline CDR1 and CDR2 sequences are SGHRS and YFSETQ. This CDR3 is 13 amino acids long. CDR3 loop: CTSSGDRGETQYF. In DNA form, the CDR3 reads TGCACCAGCAGCGGGGACCGGGGAGAGACCCAGTACTTC.

This clonotype appeared many times. This chain connects TRBV18 to TRBJ2-4; D not certain. Germline V gene data show CDR1 as KGHSH and CDR2 as LQKENI. The CDR3 sequence is 16 residues long. V was clipped by 11 bases and J by 0 bases, with 20 bases between them. The chain's CDR3 is CAYGTARKKAKNIQYF. CDR3 sequence (DNA): TGTGCCTACGGAACAGCCAGGAAAAAAGCCAAAAACATTCAGTACTTC.